Shown below are 14 T cell receptor beta chains from a single sample sequenced in a study of graft-versus-host responses after intestinal transplantation. Some clones are missing from TCRdb's copy, which holds only in-frame ones; the method was immunoSEQ multiplex PCR. Seen here are some 120,000 clones, approximately 93% observed once, and the top ten hold roughly 1.2%. Antigens for these TCRs are unknown. Material: unstimulated CD8+ T cells sorted from spleen or lymph node cells, obtained before transplant. The receptor set was obtained from a human donor who was the organ donor for an intestinal transplant.

The genes are TRBV10-3 and TRBJ1-2; D call uncertain. The germline gives CDR1 ENHRY, CDR2 SYGVKD. This CDR3 is 11 amino acids long. Deletions cut 8 bases from V and 8 bases from J, with 12 bases between. This CDR3 is CAIYALGGYTF. CDR3 in DNA: TGTGCCATCTATGCCCTTGGGGGCTACACCTTC.

The rearrangement joins TRBV5-6 to TRBJ2-7, with unresolved D. Germline V CDR1 and CDR2: SGHDT, YYEEEE. V was cut by 0 bases and J by 6 bases, with 7 bases left in between. This CDR3 region has 12 residues. The CDR3 protein is CASSLVFSEQYF. CDR3 nucleotides: TGTGCCAGCAGCTTGGTTTTTTCCGAGCAGTACTTC.

This chain connects TRBV19 to TRBJ2-1; either TRBD1 or TRBD2 may supply D (5 bases each). The germline V and J ends were trimmed by 5 bases and 9 bases, with 14 bases remaining between them. The CDR3 runs to 13 residues. Looked up from germline, CDR1 is LNHDA and CDR2 is SQIVND (reference sequence). The chain's CDR3 is CASSVSQRGEQFF. The CDR3 coding sequence is TGTGCCAGTAGTGTTTCCCAGAGGGGTGAGCAGTTCTTC.

The gene calls are TRBV30 and TRBJ1-2; 8 bases match TRBD1. V was pared by 3 bases and J by 7 bases, with 4 bases of the junction left unmatched. The CDR3 is made up of 12 amino acids. Germline V CDR1 and CDR2: GTSNPN, SVGIG (reference sequence). The CDR3 here is CAWSETGAGYTF. DNA for the CDR3: TGTGCCTGGAGCGAGACAGGGGCTGGCTACACCTTC.

This clone was recorded only once. The V call is TRBV7-8, the J call TRBJ2-1; D call uncertain. Germline V lookup: CDR1 SGHVS, CDR2 FQNEAQ. The CDR3 covers 15 residues. Deletions cut 5 bases from V and 3 bases from J, with 14 bases between. The CDR3 reads CASSLGYDNYNEQFF. DNA for the CDR3: TGTGCCAGCAGCCTAGGATATGACAACTACAATGAGCAGTTCTTC.

This chain links TRBV13 with TRBJ2-2; D possibly matches TRBD1 or TRBD2 (5 bases each). Germline CDR1 and CDR2: PRHDT and FYEKMQ (reference sequence). This CDR3 comprises 14 residues. Trimming stripped 0 bases from V and 4 bases from J, with 6 bases between. Written as DNA, the CDR3 is TGTGCCAGCAGCTTAGGGGGGGTCACCGGGGAGCTGTTTTTT. Translated, it gives CASSLGGVTGELFF.

The genes are TRBV4-3 and TRBJ2-1; D not certain. The CDR3 contains 15 residues. V lost 4 bases to trimming and J lost 0 bases, with 10 bases between them. Germline V gene lookup returns CDR1 LGHNA and CDR2 YSLEER. The CDR3: CASSRGTGSYNEQFF. CDR3 nucleotides: TGCGCCAGCAGCCGGGGAACGGGCTCCTACAATGAGCAGTTCTTC.

V usage is TRBV4-3 and J usage is TRBJ2-7; D assignment may be TRBD1 or TRBD2 (5 bases each). The CDR3 has 14 residues. The V end was cut by 6 bases, the J end by 0 bases, with 12 bases between. CDR1 and CDR2 (germline): LGHNA, YSLEER. CDR3 in amino acids: CASSRGEGSYEQYF. The CDR3 DNA reads as TGCGCCAGCAGTAGAGGGGAAGGCTCCTACGAGCAGTACTTC.

The chain employs TRBV7-9 and TRBJ1-1, with TRBD1 matching over 7 bases. CDR1 and CDR2 from the germline V gene are SEHNR and FQNEAQ (reference sequence). This CDR3 region has 13 residues. The junction had 5 bases not matched to a gene; V was cut back by 5 bases and J by 5 bases. The CDR3 here is CASSRGPLTEAFF. In DNA, the CDR3 is TGTGCCAGCAGCAGGGGGCCATTGACTGAAGCTTTCTTT.

The chain is built from TRBV9 and TRBJ2-2; 7 bases agree with TRBD2. CDR3 length equals 15 residues. The germline V gene encodes CDR1 SGDLS and CDR2 YYNGEE. Unmatched junction bases numbered 4, after V lost 0 bases and J lost 5 bases. The chain's CDR3 is CASSVVGEGTGELFF. Here the CDR3 DNA reads TGTGCCAGCAGCGTAGTAGGGGAGGGGACCGGGGAGCTGTTTTTT.

This chain connects TRBV21-1 to TRBJ1-5. TRBV21-1 is an annotated pseudogene. The CDR3 has 15 amino acids. CDR3 coding DNA: TGTGCCAGCCGGGGGGAGGGGAGGTGGTTCGGGACCCAGCATTTT. It specifies CASRGEGRWFGTQHF.

The chain employs TRBV5-1 and TRBJ2-2; TRBD2 matches 14 bases. CDR3 length: 18 amino acids. With V trimmed by 5 bases and J by 3 bases, 9 bases remained unmatched. CDR1 SGHRS and CDR2 YFSETQ come from the germline V gene. CDR3 protein: CASRLSGTSGSYTGELFF. CDR3 nucleotides: TGCGCCAGCAGACTATCCGGGACTAGCGGGAGTTACACCGGGGAGCTGTTTTTT.

V and J are TRBV10-2 and TRBJ1-2; 8 bases map to TRBD1. The V and J ends lost 6 bases and 4 bases, in that order; junction bases with no gene match: 7. The CDR3 sequence is 14 residues long. The germline gives CDR1 WSHSY, CDR2 SAAADI. CDR3 protein: CASRNDRGIYGYTF. CDR3 nucleotide sequence: TGCGCCAGCAGGAATGACAGGGGTATCTATGGCTACACCTTC.

The V call is TRBV9, the J call TRBJ2-7; D uncertain. Germline CDR1 is SGDLS and CDR2 is YYNGEE. V was clipped by 2 bases and J by 0 bases, with 12 bases between them. The CDR3 has 15 amino acids. The CDR3 DNA sequence: TGTGCCAGCAGCGTCCGCGGCGAGAGCTCCTACGAGCAGTACTTC. Translation: CASSVRGESSYEQYF. Based on the CDR3 plus reference TRBV9 and TRBJ2-7, the full variable domain is DSGVTQTPKHLITATGQRVTLRCSPRSGDLSVYWYQQSLDQGLQFLIQYYNGEERAKGNILERFSAQQFPDLHSELNLSSLELGDSALYFCASSVRGESSYEQYFGPGTRLTVT.